Each of the 27 T cell receptor beta chains below was sequenced from the same sample in a study of CD8+ T cells in alopecia areata. Sorting of pooled cutaneous lymph node cells used CD4, CD8alpha, NKG2D, NKG2ACE and other markers. As the sequencing template, cDNA was produced by extracting RNA and reverse transcribing it. Measured with immunoSEQ multiplex PCR; TCRdb has only the in-frame clones, and not every one. Found here are 290,000 or so clones, no singletons; the ten largest cover approximately 1.2%. Sequencing was performed on CD4+ T cells sorted from a lymph node. The origin of the receptors is a C3H/HeJ mouse with alopecia areata. The MHC haplotype of the strain is H2-k.

Concerning this clone: The gene names given are mouse names. The CDR3 goes on 4 residues after the read ends, and that part is filled in from the germline J gene. Other nucleotide sequences in the sample specify the same CDR3. The V and J genes are TRBV17 and TRBJ2-2, with unresolved D. The V gene lost 0 bases and the J gene lost 0 bases, with 5 bases spanning the gap. Germline V CDR1 and CDR2: MNHDT, YYDKIL. The CDR3 spans 15 residues. CDR3 amino acids: CASSRDRANTGQLYF. The CDR3 bases that were read are TGTGCTAGCAGTAGAGACAGAGCAAACACCGGG.

On this clone itself: Genes and germline are mouse. The read ends 4 residues early relative to the CDR3; the germline J gene fills the gap. The chain couples TRBV17 to TRBJ2-5; TRBD1 aligns across 9 bases. CDR1 and CDR2 from the germline V gene are MNHDT and YYDKIL. This CDR3 has 13 residues. CDR3 in amino acids: CASRRTGEDTQYF. The sequenced CDR3 bases are TGTGCTAGCAGAAGGACAGGGGAGGAC.

Ten or more counts support this clone. The listed genes are named as in mouse. The read halts 4 residues ahead of the CDR3 end, with the missing end drawn from the germline J gene. This chain joins TRBV17 and TRBJ2-2; 7 bases line up with TRBD1. This CDR3 contains 16 residues. Losses at the gene ends were 3 bases for V and 0 bases for J; bases not matched to a gene: 4. Germline V gene lookup returns CDR1 MNHDT and CDR2 YYDKIL. The CDR3 DNA, read in part, is TGTGCTAGCAGTAGTTGGCAGGGGGCAAACACCGGG. Its protein product is CASSSWQGANTG. The whole CDR3 protein reads CASSSWQGANTGQLYF.

This clone has just a few counts. The listed genes are named as in mouse. The DNA ends 3 residues before the CDR3 does, and the rest of the CDR3 is filled in from the germline J gene. The sample carries other DNA sequences with the same CDR3. This chain connects TRBV19 to TRBJ1-6, with D uncertain. TRBJ1-6 belongs to the ORF category, with a function that is uncertain. The CDR3 runs to 12 residues. Trimming shortened V by 1 base and J by 7 bases, and 3 bases separated the two germline ends. Germline CDR1 is FNHDT and CDR2 is SITEND (reference sequence). CDR3 DNA, as far as it was read: TGTGCCAGCAGTATAAGGAATTCGCCC. Its protein is CASSIRNSP. The entire CDR3 is CASSIRNSPLYF.

This clone appeared a few times. These gene names are mouse names. The read terminates 4 residues before the CDR3 end, so the remaining end is supplied by the germline J gene. Other DNA sequences in this sample translate to the same CDR3. The J gene is TRBJ1-1, the V gene TRBV13-1; a weak D match, TRBD1 (6 bases). CDR1 is NSHNY and CDR2 is SYGAGN in the germline V gene. V lost 5 bases and J 1 base, leaving 6 bases between the germline ends. There are 12 residues in the CDR3. CDR3 DNA (partial): TGTGCCAGCAGCAGGGGAAACACA. Amino acid sequence: CASSRGNT. Given in full, the CDR3 is CASSRGNTEVFF.

As concerns this clone: Mouse names are used for the genes. CDR3 bases read: TGTGCCAGCAGGTCAATTAACTATGCT. Protein: CASRSINYA. The whole CDR3 protein reads CASRSINYAEQFF. The chain combines TRBV19 with TRBJ2-1; D gene ambiguous. Read coverage stops 4 residues before the CDR3 terminus; the germline J gene supplies the remainder. The CDR3 is 13 amino acids. Per the germline V gene, CDR1 is FNHDT and CDR2 is SITEND (reference sequence). V was clipped by 5 bases and J by 0 bases, with 6 bases between them.

This clone was counted only a few times. Germline and genes: mouse. Sequencing ends 4 residues short of the CDR3 end; the germline J gene provides the rest. The same CDR3 arises from other DNA sequences in this sample as well. This rearrangement joins TRBV13-3 to TRBJ2-7; maybe TRBD2 (7 bases). The CDR3 sequence is 14 residues long. Germline V CDR1 and CDR2: NNHDY, SYVADS. V was trimmed by 2 bases and J by 0 bases, leaving 9 bases between them. This chain's CDR3 is CASSDRGASYEQYF. The covered CDR3 bases are TGTGCCAGCAGTGACCGGGGGGCCTCCTAT.

On this clone: Gene and germline names: mouse. Read coverage stops 4 residues before the CDR3 terminus; the germline J gene supplies the remainder. The rearrangement uses TRBV13-3 and TRBJ2-7; 10 bases agree with TRBD2. Germline V CDR1 and CDR2: NNHDY, SYVADS. The CDR3 has 13 residues. CDR3 DNA (partial): TGTGCCAGCACGGGACTGGGGTTTTAT. This gives the protein CASTGLGFY. The whole CDR3 is CASTGLGFYEQYF.

A note on this clone: Gene and germline names: mouse. The read ends 4 residues early relative to the CDR3; the germline J gene fills the gap. The V gene is TRBV19, the J gene TRBJ2-1; 10 bases agree with TRBD2. V lost 0 bases, J lost 5 bases, and 5 bases stayed unmatched. Germline V gene data show CDR1 as FNHDT and CDR2 as SITEND (reference sequence). The CDR3 has 16 amino acids. The sequenced CDR3 bases are TGTGCCAGCAGTATAGGCTGGGGGGGCCGGGATGCT. It translates to CASSIGWGGRDA. The CDR3 reads in full as CASSIGWGGRDAEQFF. The full variable domain, completed using reference TRBV19 and TRBJ2-1, is GGIITQTPKFLIGQEGQKLTLKCQQNFNHDTMYWYRQDSGKGLRLIYYSITENDLQKGDLSEGYDASREKKSSFSLTVTSAQKNEMAVFLCASSIGWGGRDAEQFFGPGTRLTVL.

In its sample, this clone was seen many times. Mouse gene names and germline throughout. Read coverage stops 4 residues before the CDR3 terminus; the germline J gene supplies the remainder. This sample includes further DNA sequences coding for the same CDR3. The chain employs TRBV14 and TRBJ2-2, with 7 positions matching TRBD1. This CDR3 spans 15 amino acids. The germline CDR1 and CDR2 sequences are SGHDT and FRDEAV. V shed 2 bases and J 0 bases; nucleotides not matched to a gene: 1. The CDR3 region is CASSLGTANTGQLYF. Incomplete CDR3 DNA: TGTGCCAGCAGTTTGGGGACAGCAAACACCGGG.

This clone was observed a handful of times. These gene names are mouse names. The read ends 4 residues early relative to the CDR3; the germline J gene fills the gap. The chain couples TRBV13-1 to TRBJ2-3; TRBD2 matches at 10 bases. Germline V CDR1 and CDR2: NSHNY, SYGAGN. J lost 4 bases, V lost 3 bases, and 11 bases had no gene match. There are 17 residues in the CDR3. The part of the CDR3 DNA that was read is TGTGCCAGCAGTGCCCTCTCTGGGGGGGCGGGGACAGAA. It encodes CASSALSGGAGTE. The full CDR3 reads CASSALSGGAGTETLYF.

Comment on this clone: Gene names and germline match the mouse. The read finishes 4 residues shy of the CDR3 end, and the germline J gene is used to complete it. The sample contains more than one DNA sequence encoding this CDR3. V is TRBV31 and J is TRBJ2-7; no definite D call. In germline, CDR1 is GKSSPN, CDR2 SITVG. This CDR3 spans 11 amino acids. This CDR3 reads CAWSLQYEQYF. The covered CDR3 bases are TGTGCCTGGAGTCTCCAGTAT.

Remarks on this clone: Each gene name is a mouse one. The read ends 4 residues shy of where the CDR3 ends; the end is completed using the germline J gene. The chain employs TRBV17 and TRBJ2-7; 9 bases match TRBD2. Germline lookup yields CDR1 MNHDT and CDR2 YYDKIL. The CDR3 consists of 14 residues. The CDR3 spells CASSRFGGAYEQYF. The sequenced part of the CDR3 DNA is TGTGCTAGCAGTAGGTTTGGGGGGGCTTAT.

A remark on this clone: The listed genes are named as in mouse. The read stops 4 residues short of the end of the CDR3; the missing end is completed from the germline J gene. The V gene is TRBV19, the J gene TRBJ2-7, with 10 bases matching TRBD1. The germline V gene has CDR1 FNHDT and CDR2 SITEND (reference sequence). The CDR3 is 14 residues long. V lost 5 bases to trimming and J lost 2 bases; unmatched junction nucleotides: 4. The CDR3 sequence: CASRQGTGAYEQYF. The DNA read from the CDR3 is TGTGCCAGCAGGCAAGGGACAGGGGCCTAT.

A word on this clone: Germline and genes: mouse. From the germline J gene comes the end of the CDR3, since the read stops 4 residues before it. The same CDR3 can be traced to other DNA sequences in this sample. V gene TRBV13-3 combines with J gene TRBJ2-3; no definite D call. The CDR3 runs to 13 residues. With 5 bases removed from V and 3 bases from J, the gap between germline ends came to 10 bases. CDR1 and CDR2 (germline): NNHDY, SYVADS. The CDR3 here is CASSLDKAETLYF. Incomplete CDR3 DNA: TGTGCCAGCAGCCTTGACAAAGCAGAA.

With respect to this clone: Mouse germline and gene names are used. The read gets to within 4 residues of the CDR3 end, and the germline J gene fills in the rest. At the DNA level, this CDR3 is encoded by other sequences in the same sample as well. The chain uses TRBV5 and TRBJ2-3, with 8 bases identical to TRBD2. Trimming at V came to 2 bases and at J to 0 bases, leaving 4 bases not matched to a gene. The CDR3 has 16 amino acids. Germline lookup yields CDR1 LGHNA and CDR2 YNLKQL (reference sequence). Partial CDR3 DNA: TGTGCCAGCAGCCAACCTGGGGGGCCTAGTGCAGAA. Protein sequence: CASSQPGGPSAE. The whole CDR3 protein is CASSQPGGPSAETLYF.

Note on this clone: Gene names and germline match the mouse. CDR3 sequence reads: CASKTGGAAETLYF. The sequenced CDR3 bases are TGTGCCAGCAAAACTGGGGGGGCGGCAGAA. The rearrangement links TRBV13-1 to TRBJ2-3; 11 bases fit TRBD2. The observed sequence ends 4 residues before the CDR3 terminus, with the missing tail filled in from the germline J gene. The CDR3 has 14 amino acids. CDR1 is NSHNY, CDR2 SYGAGN, per germline. The V and J ends lost 6 bases and 3 bases, in that order; junction bases with no gene match: 3.

About this clone itself: A much larger clone is a single base away; this may be a read error. The listed genes are named as in mouse. The read stops 4 residues short of the end of the CDR3; the missing end is completed from the germline J gene. V gene TRBV4 combines with J gene TRBJ1-2; TRBD1 matches at 10 bases. The germline CDR1 and CDR2 sequences are LGHDT and YNNKQL (reference sequence). After removal of 6 bases from V and 4 bases from J, the junction contained 2 bases not matched to a gene. CDR3 length: 13 amino acids. The covered CDR3 bases are TGTGCCAGCAGGGACAGGGGGGGCTCC. Amino acids: CASRDRGGS. The CDR3 in its entirety is CASRDRGGSDYTF.

Comment on this clone: Genes here carry mouse names. Coverage ceases 4 residues before the CDR3 finishes, and the germline J gene fills in the end. The rearrangement joins TRBV2 to TRBJ1-1; 9 nucleotides agree with TRBD1. Trimming removed 2 bases from V and 1 base from J; junction bases left unmatched: 2. CDR3 size: 15 residues. Germline V gives CDR1 LGHNA, CDR2 YSYQKL. The sequenced part of the CDR3 DNA is TGTGCCAGCAGCCAACCGGGACAGGGGAACACA. Amino acid sequence: CASSQPGQGNT. The whole CDR3 protein reads CASSQPGQGNTEVFF.

This clone was found a few times. All gene names here are mouse names. The read is 4 residues too short to cover the CDR3 end, so that end is filled in from the germline J gene. The chain joins TRBV13-3 to TRBJ2-5, with D perhaps matching TRBD1 (5 bases). This CDR3 has 15 amino acids. Trimming removed 1 base from V and 2 bases from J, with 11 bases in between. Per germline, CDR1 NNHDY and CDR2 SYVADS. The CDR3 protein is CASSDQGLLQDTQYF. CDR3 DNA (partial): TGTGCCAGCAGTGATCAGGGCCTCCTCCAAGAC.

This clone was detected a few times. Gene names are mouse gene names. The read terminates 4 residues before the CDR3 end, so the remaining end is supplied by the germline J gene. This sequence joins TRBV31 and TRBJ2-1; the D gene is possibly TRBD1 (6 bases). The CDR3 has 15 amino acids. With 3 bases removed from V and 4 bases from J, the gap between germline ends came to 16 bases. From germline, CDR1 is GKSSPN and CDR2 SITVG. CDR3 bases read: TGTGCCTGGAGCCACCTCCGGGACAATTATGCT. Protein sequence: CAWSHLRDNYA. The entire CDR3 protein is CAWSHLRDNYAEQFF.

This clone was seen more than once but under ten times. The listed genes are named as in mouse. The missing CDR3 end, 4 residues past where the read stops, is filled in from the germline J gene. The rearrangement links TRBV13-3 to TRBJ1-2; weak D call: TRBD1 (6 bases). CDR1 is NNHDY and CDR2 is SYVADS in the germline V gene. This CDR3 spans 15 amino acids. The V and J ends lost 0 bases and 0 bases respectively, with 9 bases between them. The CDR3 loop reads CASSDARGTNSDYTF. The covered CDR3 bases are TGTGCCAGCAGTGATGCCAGGGGAACAAACTCC.

This clone was seen more than once but under ten times. Gene names follow the mouse nomenclature. The CDR3 end is not reached by the read, which stops 4 residues before it; the germline J gene fills it in. The chain links TRBV19 to TRBJ2-7, with 9 bases fitting TRBD1. Per germline, CDR1 FNHDT and CDR2 SITEND (reference sequence). CDR3 length equals 15 residues. J lost 0 bases, V lost 3 bases, and 4 bases had no gene match. CDR3 DNA (partial): TGTGCCAGCAGTAGGACAGGGGTCCGCTCCTAT. This translates into CASSRTGVRSY. The entire CDR3 reads CASSRTGVRSYEQYF.

Notes on this clone: Gene labels here are mouse ones. The read falls 4 residues short of the CDR3 end, and the missing part is taken from the germline J gene. The V call is TRBV5, the J call TRBJ2-1, with TRBD2 identical over 10 bases. CDR1 is LGHNA, CDR2 YNLKQL, per germline (reference sequence). The ends lost 3 bases at V and 6 bases at J; junction bases unmatched: 5. This CDR3 comprises 15 residues. Partial CDR3 DNA: TGTGCCAGCAGCCACCAGACTGGGGGGTTTGCT. Residues: CASSHQTGGFA. The complete CDR3 protein is CASSHQTGGFAEQFF.

This clone was counted a few times. Mouse names are used for the genes. Coverage ceases 4 residues before the CDR3 finishes, and the germline J gene fills in the end. The same CDR3 arises from other DNA sequences in this sample as well. V usage is TRBV1 and J usage is TRBJ2-7, with 11 bases that match TRBD2. After removal of 3 bases from V and 0 bases from J, the junction contained 4 bases not matched to a gene. This CDR3 comprises 16 residues. In germline, CDR1 is NSQYPW, CDR2 LRSPGD (reference sequence). The CDR3 sequence: CTCSARDWGSSYEQYF. CDR3 DNA, as far as it was read: TGCACCTGCAGTGCCCGGGACTGGGGGAGCTCCTAT.

In its sample, this clone was seen a few times. Germline and genes: mouse. The read terminates 4 residues before the CDR3 end, so the remaining end is supplied by the germline J gene. This sequence joins TRBV13-1 and TRBJ2-5; TRBD1 might be the D (6 bases). Germline loops: CDR1 NSHNY, CDR2 SYGAGN. The V gene lost 0 bases and the J gene lost 2 bases, with 7 bases spanning the gap. The CDR3 is 14 amino acids. The sequenced CDR3 bases are TGTGCCAGCAGTGATGACAGGGTCCAAGAC. Encoded protein: CASSDDRVQD. The entire CDR3 reads CASSDDRVQDTQYF.

This clone was seen more than once but under ten times. Gene names denote mouse genes. The observed sequence ends 3 residues before the CDR3 terminus, with the missing tail filled in from the germline J gene. The chain combines TRBV19 with TRBJ1-6; tentatively, D is TRBD1 (5 bases). TRBJ1-6 is given ORF status, its function remaining uncertain. V was clipped by 8 bases and J by 3 bases, with 9 bases between them. In germline, CDR1 is FNHDT, CDR2 SITEND (reference sequence). The CDR3 consists of 13 residues. CDR3 amino acids: CASGHIYNSPLYF. The CDR3 bases that were read are TGTGCCAGTGGACACATCTATAATTCGCCC.